Described below is a single T cell receptor (beta chain) sequence and its context. This CDR3 is built from 17 residues. Losses at the gene ends were 0 bases for V and 2 bases for J; bases not matched to a gene: 3. Germline CDR1 KGHSH, CDR2 LQKENI. All enrollees were about 18 to 89 years old and from 20 to 30 US areas. The data belong to a study of blood T cell repertoires in COVID-19. Generated by immunoSEQ multiplex PCR, the TCRdb table keeps only in-frame clones and is missing some. This table holds some 210,000 clones, around 81% found once. The V gene is TRBV18, the J gene TRBJ1-3; 11 bases match TRBD1. Sequenced input: PBMCs or T cells enriched from blood (not recorded which). This receptor was taken from a woman in her fifties or sixties with acute COVID-19. The CDR3 protein is CASSPPSGQGAGNTIYF. The CDR3, as DNA: TGTGCCAGCTCACCACCTTCGGGACAGGGGGCTGGAAACACCATATATTTT.